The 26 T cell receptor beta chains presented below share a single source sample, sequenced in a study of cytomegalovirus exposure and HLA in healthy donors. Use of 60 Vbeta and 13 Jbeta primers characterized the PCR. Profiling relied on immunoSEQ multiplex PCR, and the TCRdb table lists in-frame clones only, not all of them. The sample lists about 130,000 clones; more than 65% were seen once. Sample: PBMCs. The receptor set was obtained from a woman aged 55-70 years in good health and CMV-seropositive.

The CDR3 DNA sequence: TGTGCCAGCAGCTTTGGGCCCTCCTACGAGCAGTACTTC. Amino acids: CASSFGPSYEQYF. This chain connects TRBV14 to TRBJ2-7; D gene unclear. Trimming removed 5 bases at V and 0 bases at J, with 8 bases between. The germline gives CDR1 SGHDN, CDR2 FVKESK. The CDR3 is 13 amino acids.

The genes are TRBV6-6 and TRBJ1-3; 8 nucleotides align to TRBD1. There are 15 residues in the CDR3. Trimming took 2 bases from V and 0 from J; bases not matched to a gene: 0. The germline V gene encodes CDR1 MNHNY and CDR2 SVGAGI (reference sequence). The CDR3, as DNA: TGTGCCAGCAGTTACGGACAGGGCTCTGGAAACACCATATATTTT. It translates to CASSYGQGSGNTIYF.

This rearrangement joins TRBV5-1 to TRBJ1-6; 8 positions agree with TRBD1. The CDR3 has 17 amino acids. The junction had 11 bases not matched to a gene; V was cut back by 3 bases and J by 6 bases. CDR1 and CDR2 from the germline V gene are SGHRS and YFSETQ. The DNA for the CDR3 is TGCGCCAGCAGCTCAGGACAGGGAGACCTATCTAATTCACCCCTCCACTTT. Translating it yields CASSSGQGDLSNSPLHF. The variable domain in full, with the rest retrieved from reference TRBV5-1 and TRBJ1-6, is KAGVTQTPRYLIKTRGQQVTLSCSPISGHRSVSWYQQTPGQGLQFLFEYFSETQRNKGNFPGRFSGRQFSNSRSEMNVSTLELGDSALYLCASSSGQGDLSNSPLHFGNGTRLTVT.

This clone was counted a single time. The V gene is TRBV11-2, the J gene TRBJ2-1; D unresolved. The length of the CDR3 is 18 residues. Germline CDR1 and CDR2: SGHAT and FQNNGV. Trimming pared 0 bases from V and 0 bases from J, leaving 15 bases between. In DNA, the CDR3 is TGTGCCAGCAGCTTAGAAGGTATGCGCCGGAGCTCCTACAATGAGCAGTTCTTC. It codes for CASSLEGMRRSSYNEQFF. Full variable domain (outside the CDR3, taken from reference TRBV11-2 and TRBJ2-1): EAGVAQSPRYKIIEKRQSVAFWCNPISGHATLYWYQQILGQGPKLLIQFQNNGVVDDSQLPKDRFSAERLKGVDSTLKIQPAKLEDSAVYLCASSLEGMRRSSYNEQFFGPGTRLTVL.

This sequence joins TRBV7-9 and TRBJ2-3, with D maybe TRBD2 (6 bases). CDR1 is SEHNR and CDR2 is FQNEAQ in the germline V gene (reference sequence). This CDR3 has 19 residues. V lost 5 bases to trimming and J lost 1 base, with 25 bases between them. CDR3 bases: TGTGCCAGCAGCCCTTGGACTAATCTCGGCGGAAGGGGCACAGATACGCAGTATTTT. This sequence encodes CASSPWTNLGGRGTDTQYF.

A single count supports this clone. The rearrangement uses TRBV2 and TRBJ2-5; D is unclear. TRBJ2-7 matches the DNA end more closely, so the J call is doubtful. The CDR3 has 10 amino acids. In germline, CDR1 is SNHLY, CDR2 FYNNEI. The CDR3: CASRDYEQYF. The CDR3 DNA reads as TGTGCCAGCAGGGACTACGAGCAGTACTTC.

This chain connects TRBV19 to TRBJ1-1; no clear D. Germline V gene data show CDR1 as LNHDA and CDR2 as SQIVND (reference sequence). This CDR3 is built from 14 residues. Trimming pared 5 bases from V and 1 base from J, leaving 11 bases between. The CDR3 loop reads CASSQREGNTEAFF. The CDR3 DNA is TGTGCCAGTAGTCAACGGGAGGGGAACACTGAAGCTTTCTTT.

As DNA, the CDR3 is TGTGCCAGCAGCGGGGGGACCGGACCTTTACCCTCTGGAAACACCATATATTTT. Protein sequence: CASSGGTGPLPSGNTIYF. The chain has TRBV5-5 and TRBJ1-3; TRBD1 is a possible D gene (5 bases). CDR3 length: 18 residues. V shed 4 bases and J shed 0 bases, with 20 bases lying between them. Germline CDR1 is SGHKS and CDR2 is YYEKEE (reference sequence).

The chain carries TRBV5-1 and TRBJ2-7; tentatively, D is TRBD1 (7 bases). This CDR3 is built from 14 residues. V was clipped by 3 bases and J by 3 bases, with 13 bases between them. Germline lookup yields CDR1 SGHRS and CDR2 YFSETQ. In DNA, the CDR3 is TGCGCCAGCAGCTCAGGGGGGACAGTCTACGAGCAGTACTTC. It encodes CASSSGGTVYEQYF.

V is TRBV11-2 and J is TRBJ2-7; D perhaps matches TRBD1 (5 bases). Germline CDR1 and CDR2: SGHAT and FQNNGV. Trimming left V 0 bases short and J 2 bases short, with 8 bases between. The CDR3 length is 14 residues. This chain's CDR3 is CASSLERGPYEQYF. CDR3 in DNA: TGTGCCAGCAGCTTAGAAAGGGGCCCCTACGAGCAGTACTTC.

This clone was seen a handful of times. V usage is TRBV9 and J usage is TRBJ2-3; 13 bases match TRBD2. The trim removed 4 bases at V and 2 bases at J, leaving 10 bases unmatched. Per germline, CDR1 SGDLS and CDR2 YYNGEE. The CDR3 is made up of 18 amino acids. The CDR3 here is CASSLSGTSGTSTDTQYF. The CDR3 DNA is TGTGCCAGCAGCCTCTCCGGGACTAGCGGGACATCCACAGATACGCAGTATTTT.

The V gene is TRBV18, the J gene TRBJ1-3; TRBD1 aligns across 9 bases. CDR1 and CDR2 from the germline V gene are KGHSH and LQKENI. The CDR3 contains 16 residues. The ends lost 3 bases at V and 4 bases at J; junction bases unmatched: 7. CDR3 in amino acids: CASSPTGTGPGNTIYF. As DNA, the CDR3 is TGTGCCAGCTCACCGACCGGGACAGGGCCGGGAAACACCATATATTTT.

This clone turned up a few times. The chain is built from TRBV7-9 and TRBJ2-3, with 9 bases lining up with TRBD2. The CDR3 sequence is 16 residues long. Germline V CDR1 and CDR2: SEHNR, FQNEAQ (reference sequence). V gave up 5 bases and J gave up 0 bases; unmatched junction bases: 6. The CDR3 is CASSLLAGVSTDTQYF. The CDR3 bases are TGTGCCAGCAGCCTGTTAGCGGGGGTAAGCACAGATACGCAGTATTTT. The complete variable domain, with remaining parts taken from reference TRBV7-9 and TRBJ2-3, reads DTGVSQNPRHKITKRGQNVTFRCDPISEHNRLYWYRQTLGQGPEFLTYFQNEAQLEKSRLLSDRFSAERPKGSFSTLEIQRTEQGDSAMYLCASSLLAGVSTDTQYFGPGTRLTVL.

CDR3 bases: TGTGCCATCGGGGACAGCGATTCACCCCTCCACTTT. Translated: CAIGDSDSPLHF. The chain links TRBV10-3 to TRBJ1-6, with 7 bases fitting TRBD1. Germline values: CDR1 ENHRY, CDR2 SYGVKD. V shed 8 bases, J shed 8 bases, and the junction held 3 bases outside the gene matches. CDR3 length equals 12 residues.

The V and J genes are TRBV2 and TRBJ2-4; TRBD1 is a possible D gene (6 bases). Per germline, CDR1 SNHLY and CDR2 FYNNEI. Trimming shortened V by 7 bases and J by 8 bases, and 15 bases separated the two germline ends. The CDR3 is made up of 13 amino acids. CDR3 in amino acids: CASTGTMGDIQYF. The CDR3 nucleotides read TGTGCCAGCACCGGGACAATGGGTGACATTCAGTACTTC.

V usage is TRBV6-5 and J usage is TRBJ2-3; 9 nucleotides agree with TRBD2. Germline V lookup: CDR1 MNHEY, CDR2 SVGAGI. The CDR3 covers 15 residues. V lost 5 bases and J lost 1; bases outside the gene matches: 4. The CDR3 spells CASSTIAGGTDTQYF. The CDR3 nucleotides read TGTGCCAGCAGTACCATAGCGGGGGGCACAGATACGCAGTATTTT.

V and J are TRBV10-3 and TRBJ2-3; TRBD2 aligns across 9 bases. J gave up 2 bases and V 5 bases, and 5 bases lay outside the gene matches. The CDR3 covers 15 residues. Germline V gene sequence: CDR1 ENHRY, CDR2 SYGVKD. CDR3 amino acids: CAISPSGALTDTQYF. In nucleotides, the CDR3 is TGTGCCATCAGTCCTAGCGGGGCTCTCACAGATACGCAGTATTTT.

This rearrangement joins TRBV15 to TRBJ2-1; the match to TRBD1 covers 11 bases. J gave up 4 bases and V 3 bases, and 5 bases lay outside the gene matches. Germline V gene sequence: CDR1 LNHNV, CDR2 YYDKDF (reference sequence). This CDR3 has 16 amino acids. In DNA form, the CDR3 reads TGTGCCACCAGCAGTCTTGGGACAGGGGGGTACAATGAGCAGTTCTTC. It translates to CATSSLGTGGYNEQFF.

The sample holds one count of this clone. CDR3 nucleotides: TGTGCCAGCAGCTTATCCGGGACAGGGGCAGATACGCAGTATTTT. Its translation: CASSLSGTGADTQYF. V usage is TRBV5-8 and J usage is TRBJ2-3, with 10 positions matching TRBD1. Germline values: CDR1 SGHTS, CDR2 YDEGEE. The CDR3 sequence is 15 residues long. The V gene end was trimmed by 2 bases and the J gene end by 4 bases; junction bases not matched to a gene: 4.

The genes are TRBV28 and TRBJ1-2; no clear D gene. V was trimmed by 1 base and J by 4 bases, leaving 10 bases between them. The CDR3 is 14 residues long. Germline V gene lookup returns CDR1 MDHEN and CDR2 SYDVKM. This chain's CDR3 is CASSLSAEVYGYTF. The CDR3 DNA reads TGTGCCAGCAGTTTATCGGCGGAAGTCTATGGCTACACCTTC.

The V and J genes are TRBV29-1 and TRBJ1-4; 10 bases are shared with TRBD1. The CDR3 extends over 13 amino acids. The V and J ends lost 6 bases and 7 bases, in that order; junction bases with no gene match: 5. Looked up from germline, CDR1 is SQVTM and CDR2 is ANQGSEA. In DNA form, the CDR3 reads TGCAGCGTCCTCCGGGACAGGGGTGAAAAACTGTTTTTT. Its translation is CSVLRDRGEKLFF.

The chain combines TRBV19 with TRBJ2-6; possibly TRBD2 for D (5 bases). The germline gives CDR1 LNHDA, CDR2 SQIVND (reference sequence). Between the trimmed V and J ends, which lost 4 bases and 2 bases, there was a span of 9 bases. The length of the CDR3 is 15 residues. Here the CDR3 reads CASSTGVPGANVLTF. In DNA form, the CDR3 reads TGTGCCAGTAGTACCGGGGTTCCTGGGGCCAACGTCCTGACTTTC.

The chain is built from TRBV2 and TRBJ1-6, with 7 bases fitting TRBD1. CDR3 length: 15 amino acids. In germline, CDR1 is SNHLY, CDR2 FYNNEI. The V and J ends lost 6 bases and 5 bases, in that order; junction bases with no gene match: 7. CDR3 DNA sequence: TGTGCCAGCAGGAGGGAAACAGGGGATAATTCACCCCTCCACTTT. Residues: CASRRETGDNSPLHF.

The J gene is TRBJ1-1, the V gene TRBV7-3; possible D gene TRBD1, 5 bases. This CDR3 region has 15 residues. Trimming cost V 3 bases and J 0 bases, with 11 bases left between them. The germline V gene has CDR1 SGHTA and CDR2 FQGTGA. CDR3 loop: CASSFQGGVNTEAFF. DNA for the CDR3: TGTGCCAGCAGCTTCCAGGGAGGGGTGAACACTGAAGCTTTCTTT. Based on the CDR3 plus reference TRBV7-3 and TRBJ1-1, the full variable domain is GAGVSQTPSNKVTEKGKYVELRCDPISGHTALYWYRQSLGQGPEFLIYFQGTGAADDSGLPNDRFFAVRPEGSVSTLKIQRTERGDSAVYLCASSFQGGVNTEAFFGQGTRLTVV.

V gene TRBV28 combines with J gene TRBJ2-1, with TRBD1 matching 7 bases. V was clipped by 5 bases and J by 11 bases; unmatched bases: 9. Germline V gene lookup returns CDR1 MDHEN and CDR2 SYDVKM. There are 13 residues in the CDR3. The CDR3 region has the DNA TGTGCCAGCAGTCCCCGGGCGGACAGGCAGCAGTTCTTC. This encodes CASSPRADRQQFF.

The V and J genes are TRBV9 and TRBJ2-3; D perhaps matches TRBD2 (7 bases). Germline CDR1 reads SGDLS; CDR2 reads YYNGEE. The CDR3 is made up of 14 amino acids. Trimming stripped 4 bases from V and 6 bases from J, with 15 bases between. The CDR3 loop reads CASSQVGGRDTQYF. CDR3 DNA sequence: TGTGCCAGCAGCCAAGTGGGGGGGCGGGATACGCAGTATTTT.